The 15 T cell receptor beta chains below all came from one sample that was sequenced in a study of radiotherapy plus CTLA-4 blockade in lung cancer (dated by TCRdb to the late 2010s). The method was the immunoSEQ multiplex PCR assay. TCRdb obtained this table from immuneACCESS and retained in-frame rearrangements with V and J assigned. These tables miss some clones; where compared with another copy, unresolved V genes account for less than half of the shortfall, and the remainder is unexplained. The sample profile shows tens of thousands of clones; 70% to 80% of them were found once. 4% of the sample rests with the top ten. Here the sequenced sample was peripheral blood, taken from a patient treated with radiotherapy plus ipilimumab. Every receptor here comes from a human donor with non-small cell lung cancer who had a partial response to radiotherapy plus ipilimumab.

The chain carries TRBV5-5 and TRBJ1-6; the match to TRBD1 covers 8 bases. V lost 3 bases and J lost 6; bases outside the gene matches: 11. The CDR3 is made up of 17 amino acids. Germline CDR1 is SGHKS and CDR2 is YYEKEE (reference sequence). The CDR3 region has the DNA TGTGCCAGCAGCTCGTACAGGAACAGGGGGGGTAATTCACCCCTCCACTTT. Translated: CASSSYRNRGGNSPLHF.

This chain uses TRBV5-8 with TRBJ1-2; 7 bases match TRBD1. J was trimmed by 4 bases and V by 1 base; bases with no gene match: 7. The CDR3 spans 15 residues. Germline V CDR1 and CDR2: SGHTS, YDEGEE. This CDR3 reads CASSLRVGGAYGYTF. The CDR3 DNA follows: TGTGCCAGCAGCTTGCGTGTAGGGGGCGCCTATGGCTACACCTTC.

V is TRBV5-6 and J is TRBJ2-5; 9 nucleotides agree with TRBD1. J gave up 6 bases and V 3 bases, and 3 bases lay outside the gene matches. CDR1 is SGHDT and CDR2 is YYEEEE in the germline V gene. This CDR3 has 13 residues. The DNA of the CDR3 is TGTGCCAGCAGCTCGGGACAGGGAAAGACCCAGTACTTC. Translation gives CASSSGQGKTQYF.

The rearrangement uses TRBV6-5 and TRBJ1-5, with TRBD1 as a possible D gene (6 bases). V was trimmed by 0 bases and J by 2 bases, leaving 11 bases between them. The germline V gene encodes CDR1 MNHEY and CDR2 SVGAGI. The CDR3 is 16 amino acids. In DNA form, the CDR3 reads TGTGCCAGCAGTTACTCTGGGGGGGGCGGCAATCAGCCCCAGCATTTT. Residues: CASSYSGGGGNQPQHF.

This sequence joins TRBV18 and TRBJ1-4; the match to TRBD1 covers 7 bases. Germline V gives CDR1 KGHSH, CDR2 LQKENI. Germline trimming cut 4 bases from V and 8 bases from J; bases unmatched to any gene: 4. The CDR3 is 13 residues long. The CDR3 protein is CASSRTGVEKLFF. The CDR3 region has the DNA TGTGCCAGCTCACGAACAGGGGTCGAAAAACTGTTTTTT.

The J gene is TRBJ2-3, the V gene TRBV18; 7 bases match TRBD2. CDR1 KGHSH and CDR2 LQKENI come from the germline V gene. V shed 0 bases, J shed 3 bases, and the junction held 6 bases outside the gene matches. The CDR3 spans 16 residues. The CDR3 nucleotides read TGTGCCAGCTCACCACCACCAGGGAGGGTAACAGATACGCAGTATTTT. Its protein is CASSPPPGRVTDTQYF.

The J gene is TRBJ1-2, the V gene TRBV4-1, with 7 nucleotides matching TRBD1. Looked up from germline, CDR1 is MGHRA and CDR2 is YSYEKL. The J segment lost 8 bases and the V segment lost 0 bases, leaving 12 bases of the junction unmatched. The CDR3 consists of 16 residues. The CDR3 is CASSQDPGRTGDGYTF. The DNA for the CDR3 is TGCGCCAGCAGCCAAGACCCCGGACGGACAGGAGACGGCTACACCTTC.

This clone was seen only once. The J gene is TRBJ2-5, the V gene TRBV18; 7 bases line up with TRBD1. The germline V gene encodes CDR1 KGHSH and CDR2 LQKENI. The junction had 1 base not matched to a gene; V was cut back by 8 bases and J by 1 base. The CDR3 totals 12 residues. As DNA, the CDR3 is TGTGCCAGCGGACAGGTCCAAGAGACCCAGTACTTC. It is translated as CASGQVQETQYF.

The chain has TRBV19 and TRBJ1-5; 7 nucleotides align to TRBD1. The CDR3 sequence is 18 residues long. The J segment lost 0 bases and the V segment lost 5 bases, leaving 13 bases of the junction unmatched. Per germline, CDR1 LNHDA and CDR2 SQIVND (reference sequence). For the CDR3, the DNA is TGTGCCAGTAGTCCCCGGACAGGCAACCTCTATAGCAATCAGCCCCAGCATTTT. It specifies CASSPRTGNLYSNQPQHF. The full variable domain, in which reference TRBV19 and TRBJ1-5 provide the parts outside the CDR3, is DGGITQSPKYLFRKEGQNVTLSCEQNLNHDAMYWYRQDPGQGLRLIYYSQIVNDFQKGDIAEGYSVSREKKESFPLTVTSAQKNPTAFYLCASSPRTGNLYSNQPQHFGDGTRLSIL.

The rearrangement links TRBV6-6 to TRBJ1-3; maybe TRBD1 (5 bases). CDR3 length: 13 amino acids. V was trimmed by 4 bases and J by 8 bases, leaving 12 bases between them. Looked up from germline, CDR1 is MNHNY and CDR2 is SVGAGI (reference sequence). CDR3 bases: TGTGCCAGCAGTTTCCAGGGCGGAGACACCATATATTTT. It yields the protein CASSFQGGDTIYF.

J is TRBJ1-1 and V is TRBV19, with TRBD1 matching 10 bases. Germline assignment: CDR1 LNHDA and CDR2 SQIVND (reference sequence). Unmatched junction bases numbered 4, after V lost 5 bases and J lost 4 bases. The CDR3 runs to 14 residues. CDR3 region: CASSRQGARTEAFF. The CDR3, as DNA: TGTGCCAGTAGTCGACAGGGGGCGCGCACTGAAGCTTTCTTT.

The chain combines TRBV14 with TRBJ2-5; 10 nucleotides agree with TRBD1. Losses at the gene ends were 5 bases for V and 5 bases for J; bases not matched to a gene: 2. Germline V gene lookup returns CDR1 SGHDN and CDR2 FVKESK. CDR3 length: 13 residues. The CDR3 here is CASSWDRGETQYF. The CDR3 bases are TGTGCCAGCAGCTGGGACAGGGGTGAGACCCAGTACTTC.

The CDR3 DNA sequence: TGTGCCAGCCGTATCTCAGGGGCTACTAACTATGGCTACACCTTC. It specifies CASRISGATNYGYTF. The chain has TRBV27 and TRBJ1-2; a possible D gene is TRBD1 (6 bases). The CDR3 has 15 residues. CDR1 is MNHEY and CDR2 is SMNVEV in the germline V gene (reference sequence). V was cut by 8 bases and J by 0 bases, with 16 bases left in between.

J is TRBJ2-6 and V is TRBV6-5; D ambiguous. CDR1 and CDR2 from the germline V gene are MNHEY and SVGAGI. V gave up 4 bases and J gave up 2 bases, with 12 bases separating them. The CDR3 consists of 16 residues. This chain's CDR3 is CASSFFSGAGANVLTF. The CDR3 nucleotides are TGTGCCAGCAGTTTTTTTTCAGGCGCTGGGGCCAACGTCCTGACTTTC.

The CDR3: CASSLVQVGYNEQFF. DNA of the CDR3: TGTGCCAGCAGCTTGGTTCAGGTCGGTTACAATGAGCAGTTCTTC. V is TRBV5-6 and J is TRBJ2-1, with no clear D. This CDR3 spans 15 amino acids. CDR1 and CDR2 (germline): SGHDT, YYEEEE. V lost 0 bases and J 4 bases, leaving 11 bases between the germline ends.